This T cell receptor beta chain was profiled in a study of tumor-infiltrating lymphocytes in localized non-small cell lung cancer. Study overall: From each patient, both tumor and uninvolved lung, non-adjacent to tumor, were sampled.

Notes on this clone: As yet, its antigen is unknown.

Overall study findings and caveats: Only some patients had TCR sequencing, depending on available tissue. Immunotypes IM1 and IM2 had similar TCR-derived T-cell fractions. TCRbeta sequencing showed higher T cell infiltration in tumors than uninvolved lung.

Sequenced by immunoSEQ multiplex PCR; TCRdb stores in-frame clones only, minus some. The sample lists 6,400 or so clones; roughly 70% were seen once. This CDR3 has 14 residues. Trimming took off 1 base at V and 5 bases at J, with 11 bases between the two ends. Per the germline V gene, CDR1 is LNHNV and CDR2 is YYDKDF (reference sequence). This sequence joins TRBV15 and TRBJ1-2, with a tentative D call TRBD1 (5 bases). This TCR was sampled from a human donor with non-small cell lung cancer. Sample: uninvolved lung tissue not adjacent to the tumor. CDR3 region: CATSRGGEGYGYTF. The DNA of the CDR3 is TGTGCCACCAGCAGAGGGGGGGAAGGATATGGCTACACCTTC.